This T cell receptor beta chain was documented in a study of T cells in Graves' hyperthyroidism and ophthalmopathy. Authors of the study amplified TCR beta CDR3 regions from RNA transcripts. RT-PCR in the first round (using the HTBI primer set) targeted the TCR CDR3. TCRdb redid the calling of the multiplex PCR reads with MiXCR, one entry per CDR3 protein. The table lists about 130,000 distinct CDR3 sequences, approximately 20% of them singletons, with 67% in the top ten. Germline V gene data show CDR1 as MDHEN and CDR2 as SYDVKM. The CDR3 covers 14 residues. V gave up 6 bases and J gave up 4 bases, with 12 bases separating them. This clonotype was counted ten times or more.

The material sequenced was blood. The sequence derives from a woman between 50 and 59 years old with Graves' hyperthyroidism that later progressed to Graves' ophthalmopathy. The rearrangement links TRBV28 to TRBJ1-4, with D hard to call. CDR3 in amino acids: CASSSPVLNEKLFF. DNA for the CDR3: TGTGCCAGCAGCTCTCCGGTACTTAATGAAAAACTGTTTTTT.